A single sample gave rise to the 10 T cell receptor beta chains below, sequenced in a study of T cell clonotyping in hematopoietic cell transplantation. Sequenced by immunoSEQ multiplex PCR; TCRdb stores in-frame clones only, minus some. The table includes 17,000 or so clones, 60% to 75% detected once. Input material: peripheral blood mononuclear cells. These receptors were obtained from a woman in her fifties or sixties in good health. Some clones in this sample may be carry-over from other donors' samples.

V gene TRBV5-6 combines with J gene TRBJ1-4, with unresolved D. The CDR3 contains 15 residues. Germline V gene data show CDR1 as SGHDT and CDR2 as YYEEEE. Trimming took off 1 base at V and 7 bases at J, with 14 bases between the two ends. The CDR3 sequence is CASSLIGQAGEKLFF. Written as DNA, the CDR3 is TGTGCCAGCAGCTTGATCGGGCAGGCCGGTGAAAAACTGTTTTTT.

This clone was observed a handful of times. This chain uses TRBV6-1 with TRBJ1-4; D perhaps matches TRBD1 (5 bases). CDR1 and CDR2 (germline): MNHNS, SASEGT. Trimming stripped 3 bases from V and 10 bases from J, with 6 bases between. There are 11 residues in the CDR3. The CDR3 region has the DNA TGTGCCAGCAGTGACAGGGTAAAACTGTTTTTT. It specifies CASSDRVKLFF.

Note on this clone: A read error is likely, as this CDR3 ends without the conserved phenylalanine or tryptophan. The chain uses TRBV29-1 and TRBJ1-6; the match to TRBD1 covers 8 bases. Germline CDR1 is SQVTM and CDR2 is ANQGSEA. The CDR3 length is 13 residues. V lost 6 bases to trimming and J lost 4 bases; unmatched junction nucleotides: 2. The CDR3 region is CSVRDRYNSPLHL. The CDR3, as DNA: TGCAGCGTCAGGGACAGGTATAATTCACCCCTCCACCTT.

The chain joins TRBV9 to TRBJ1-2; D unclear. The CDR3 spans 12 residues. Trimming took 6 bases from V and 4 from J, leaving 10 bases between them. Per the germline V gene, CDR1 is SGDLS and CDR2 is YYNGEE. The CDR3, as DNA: TGTGCCAGCAAGAGGTCCTCCTATGGCTACACCTTC. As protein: CASKRSSYGYTF.

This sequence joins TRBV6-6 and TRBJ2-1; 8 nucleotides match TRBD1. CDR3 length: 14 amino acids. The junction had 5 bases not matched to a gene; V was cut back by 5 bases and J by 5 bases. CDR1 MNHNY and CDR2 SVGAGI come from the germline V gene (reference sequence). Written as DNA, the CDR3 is TGTGCCAGCAGTGCGACAGGGGAAGACAATGAGCAGTTCTTC. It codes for CASSATGEDNEQFF.

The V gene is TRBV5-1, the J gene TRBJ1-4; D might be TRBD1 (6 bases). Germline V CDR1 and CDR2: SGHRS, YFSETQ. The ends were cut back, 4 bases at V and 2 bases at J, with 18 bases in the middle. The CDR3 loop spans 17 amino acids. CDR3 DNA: TGCGCCAGCAGCCCGCGAGGGGGGGAATTGACTAATGAAAAACTGTTTTTT. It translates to CASSPRGGELTNEKLFF.

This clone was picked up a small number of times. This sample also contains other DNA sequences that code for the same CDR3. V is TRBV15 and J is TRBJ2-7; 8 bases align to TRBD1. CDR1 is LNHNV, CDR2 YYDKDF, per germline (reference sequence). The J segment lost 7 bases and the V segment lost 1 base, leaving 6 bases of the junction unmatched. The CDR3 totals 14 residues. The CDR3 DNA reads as TGTGCCACCAGCAGAGGTCAGGGGGCTAGAGAGCAGTACTTC. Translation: CATSRGQGAREQYF. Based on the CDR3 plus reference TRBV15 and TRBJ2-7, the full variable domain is DAMVIQNPRYQVTQFGKPVTLSCSQTLNHNVMYWYQQKSSQAPKLLFHYYDKDFNNEADTPDNFQSRRPNTSFCFLDIRSPGLGDTAMYLCATSRGQGAREQYFGPGTRLTVT.

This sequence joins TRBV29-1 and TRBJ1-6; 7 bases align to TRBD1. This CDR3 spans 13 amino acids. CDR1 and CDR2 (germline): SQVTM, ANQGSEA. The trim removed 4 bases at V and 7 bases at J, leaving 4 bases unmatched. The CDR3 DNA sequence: TGCAGCGTTGGGGACAGCGGAAATTCACCCCTCCACTTT. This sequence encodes CSVGDSGNSPLHF.

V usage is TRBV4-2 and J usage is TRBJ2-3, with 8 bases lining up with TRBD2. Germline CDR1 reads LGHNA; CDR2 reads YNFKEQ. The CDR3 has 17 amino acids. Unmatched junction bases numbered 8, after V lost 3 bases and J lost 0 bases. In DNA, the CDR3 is TGTGCCAGCAGCCACTCTCCAGCGGGAGCGAGCACAGATACGCAGTATTTT. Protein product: CASSHSPAGASTDTQYF.

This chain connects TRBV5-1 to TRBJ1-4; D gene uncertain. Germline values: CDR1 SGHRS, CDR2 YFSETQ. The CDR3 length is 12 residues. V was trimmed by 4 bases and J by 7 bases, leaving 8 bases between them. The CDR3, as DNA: TGCGCCAGCAGCCAACACGGTGAAAAACTGTTTTTT. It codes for CASSQHGEKLFF. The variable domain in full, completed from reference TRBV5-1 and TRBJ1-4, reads KAGVTQTPRYLIKTRGQQVTLSCSPISGHRSVSWYQQTPGQGLQFLFEYFSETQRNKGNFPGRFSGRQFSNSRSEMNVSTLELGDSALYLCASSQHGEKLFFGSGTQLSVL.